These 8 T cell receptor beta chains share one sample of origin, sequenced in a study of a mutant IDH1 vaccine in newly diagnosed glioma. Sequencing used immunoSEQ multiplex PCR; TCRdb keeps in-frame clones, though not all of them. The profile shows approximately 66,000 clones, approximately 84% of them singletons. Sample time point: week 23, last vaccination. Every single dose of the vaccine, 300 ug of mutant IDH1 20-mer peptide, came with topical imiquimod. Which antigens these TCRs recognize remains unknown. The material sequenced was PBMCs, taken from a glioma patient whose treatment included an IDH1 peptide vaccine. The receptors here all came from a man younger than 35 with glioma.

The chain joins TRBV5-4 to TRBJ2-7, with TRBD2 matching 7 bases. Unmatched junction bases numbered 10, after V lost 2 bases and J lost 5 bases. CDR1 SGHNT and CDR2 YYREEE come from the germline V gene (reference sequence). The CDR3 spans 15 residues. DNA of the CDR3: TGTGCCAGCAGCTTAACGGTACTAGCGCACGACGAGCAGTACTTC. Its protein product is CASSLTVLAHDEQYF.

The gene calls are TRBV29-1 and TRBJ2-7, with 7 bases aligning to TRBD1. In germline, CDR1 is SQVTM, CDR2 ANQGSEA. Trimming at V came to 1 base and at J to 3 bases, leaving 9 bases not matched to a gene. The CDR3 has 15 amino acids. The CDR3 coding sequence is TGCAGCGTTGAAGTCGACAGGGCGGCGAACTACGAGCAGTACTTC. It yields the protein CSVEVDRAANYEQYF.

Concerning this clone: Other DNA variants within this sample encode the same CDR3. This sequence joins TRBV5-1 and TRBJ2-1; 7 nucleotides align to TRBD2. CDR3 length: 14 residues. J was trimmed by 6 bases and V by 1 base; bases with no gene match: 4. CDR1 and CDR2 from the germline V gene are SGHRS and YFSETQ. Here the CDR3 reads CASSLRLAANEQFF. The DNA of the CDR3 is TGCGCCAGCAGCTTGCGTCTAGCGGCCAATGAGCAGTTCTTC.

The J gene is TRBJ1-3, the V gene TRBV7-2; no definite D call. Germline loops: CDR1 SGHTA, CDR2 FQGNSA. V gave up 1 base and J gave up 3 bases, with 13 bases separating them. The CDR3 contains 16 residues. CDR3 DNA: TGTGCCAGCAGCTTAGAAAAGGGATTGTTTGGAAACACCATATATTTT. It codes for CASSLEKGLFGNTIYF. The full variable domain, in which reference TRBV7-2 and TRBJ1-3 provide the parts outside the CDR3, is GAGVSQSPSNKVTEKGKDVELRCDPISGHTALYWYRQSLGQGLEFLIYFQGNSAPDKSGLPSDRFSAERTGGSVSTLTIQRTQQEDSAVYLCASSLEKGLFGNTIYFGEGSWLTVV.

V is TRBV15 and J is TRBJ1-4; TRBD1 matches at 8 bases. This CDR3 has 15 amino acids. Germline V gene sequence: CDR1 LNHNV, CDR2 YYDKDF (reference sequence). V was pared by 5 bases and J by 5 bases, with 7 bases of the junction left unmatched. In DNA, the CDR3 is TGTGCCACCAGCGGGCGGACAGGGCCGAATGAAAAACTGTTTTTT. Its protein product is CATSGRTGPNEKLFF.

This clone was observed many times. The junction and the germline gene differ at one end; a read error may be behind it. V gene TRBV30 combines with J gene TRBJ2-1, with 9 bases lining up with TRBD1. Germline CDR1 is GTSNPN and CDR2 is SVGIG (reference sequence). This CDR3 contains 15 residues. This CDR3 reads CAWNTGTGPYSEQFF. CDR3 in DNA: TGTGCCTGGAACACCGGGACAGGGCCTTACAGTGAGCAGTTCTTC.

The V gene is TRBV30, the J gene TRBJ2-6; D is unclear. V lost 3 bases to trimming and J lost 0 bases, with 0 bases between them. Germline CDR1 is GTSNPN and CDR2 is SVGIG (reference sequence). CDR3 length equals 12 residues. This chain's CDR3 is CAWSSGANVLTF. DNA of the CDR3: TGTGCCTGGAGCTCTGGGGCCAACGTCCTGACTTTC.

This chain connects TRBV2 to TRBJ2-1; D might be TRBD1 or TRBD2, each matching 6 bases. Germline V gives CDR1 SNHLY, CDR2 FYNNEI. The CDR3 spans 14 residues. Between the trimmed V and J ends, which lost 3 bases and 9 bases, there was a span of 15 bases. CDR3 residues: CASSEVGARGEQFF. For the CDR3, the DNA is TGTGCCAGCAGTGAGGTGGGGGCGCGGGGTGAGCAGTTCTTC. Together with reference TRBV2 and TRBJ2-1, the CDR3 gives the full variable domain: EPEVTQTPSHQVTQMGQEVILRCVPISNHLYFYWYRQILGQKVEFLVSFYNNEISEKSEIFDDQFSVERPDGSNFTLKIRSTKLEDSAMYFCASSEVGARGEQFFGPGTRLTVL.